This TCR beta chain was recorded in a study of T-cell reconstitution after alpha-beta-depleted transplantation in children. Points from the study as a whole: After transplant, high TCRbeta diversity at day 60 in some patients arose from surviving recipient T cells and thymic progenitors. Newly made T cells mostly supplied T-cell counts and diversity one year after transplant. Alpha-beta T cells present about two months after transplant were reported to originate from several hundred expanded graft clones.

Ten or more counts support this clonotype. The antigen remains unidentified. Preparation of the TCRbeta library involved a method that used unique molecular identifiers. Using its own MiXCR run on the PCR reads, TCRdb lists one record per CDR3 protein. The profile shows hundreds of thousands of distinct CDR3 sequences, under 15% of them singletons. V gave up 1 base and J gave up 2 bases, with 9 bases separating them. Germline CDR1 reads SGHVS; CDR2 reads FQNEAQ. The CDR3 extends over 15 amino acids. This specimen consisted of PBMCs, obtained before TCRalphabeta/CD19-depleted stem cell transplant. The clonotype comes from a girl aged 2 to 9 with congenital amegakaryocytic thrombocytopenia, due to receive a stem cell transplant. The chain has TRBV7-8 and TRBJ1-5, with unresolved D. The DNA for the CDR3 is TGTGCCAGCAGCTTAGGTCGTGTTGGCAATCAGCCCCAGCATTTT. The encoded protein is CASSLGRVGNQPQHF.